What follows are 23 T cell receptor beta chains derived from one specimen sequenced in a study of T and B cells in COVID-19 patients. Blood genomic DNA input for TRB amplification was about 250-550 ng. Multiplex PCR with BIOMED2 TRB-A/B primer pools amplified TRB rearrangements. Each CDR3 protein gets one entry after TCRdb re-called the multiplex PCR reads with MiXCR. The data hold some 8,000 distinct CDR3 sequences, with about 30% observed a single time. Input material: blood. These receptors came from a human donor with active COVID-19.

This clonotype was found a few times. The chain links TRBV7-6 to TRBJ2-7; the D gene could be TRBD1 or TRBD2 (5 bases each). Germline assignment: CDR1 SGHVS and CDR2 FNYEAQ. The V end lost 5 bases, the J end lost 0 bases, and 14 bases lay between the germline ends. The CDR3 covers 15 residues. The CDR3: CASSGPPGSSYEQYF. The CDR3 DNA reads TGTGCCAGCAGCGGTCCCCCAGGGAGCTCCTACGAGCAGTACTTC.

This clonotype was detected only a few times. V is TRBV14 and J is TRBJ2-5; 11 positions agree with TRBD2. CDR1 is SGHDN, CDR2 FVKESK, per germline. The CDR3 sequence is 15 residues long. After removal of 1 base from V and 6 bases from J, the junction contained 4 bases not matched to a gene. The CDR3 DNA follows: TGTGCCAGCAGCCAAGTAGCGGGGGGGAGACAGACCCAGTACTTC. This gives the protein CASSQVAGGRQTQYF.

This clonotype is medium-sized in the sample. The CDR3 loop reads CASSPRKGQIYSNQPQHF. The CDR3 DNA reads TGTGCCAGTAGCCCTCGAAAGGGACAGATCTATAGCAATCAGCCCCAGCATTTT. The gene calls are TRBV19 and TRBJ1-5, with 7 bases fitting TRBD1. V was pared by 6 bases and J by 0 bases, with 14 bases of the junction left unmatched. The CDR3 has 18 amino acids. Germline CDR1 is LNHDA and CDR2 is SQIVND (reference sequence).

The chain combines TRBV5-6 with TRBJ1-1; D is uncertain. Germline CDR1 and CDR2: SGHDT and YYEEEE. This CDR3 comprises 14 residues. V shed 2 bases and J shed 0 bases, with 8 bases lying between them. The CDR3 loop reads CASSLRGLNTEAFF. For the CDR3, the DNA is TGTGCCAGCAGCTTACGGGGTCTGAACACTGAAGCTTTCTTT.

The V call is TRBV27, the J call TRBJ2-5, with 8 bases aligning to TRBD2. CDR3 length: 15 amino acids. In germline, CDR1 is MNHEY, CDR2 SMNVEV (reference sequence). Unmatched junction bases numbered 6, after V lost 2 bases and J lost 4 bases. CDR3 nucleotides: TGTGCCAGCAGTTTACCCGGACTAGCCGGAGAGACCCAGTACTTC. This codes for CASSLPGLAGETQYF.

The J gene is TRBJ2-3, the V gene TRBV12-3 or TRBV12-4; 12 bases align to TRBD1. The CDR3 spans 15 residues. Unmatched junction bases numbered 6, after V lost 5 bases and J lost 6 bases. The CDR3 is CASSRGTGGGDTQYF. CDR3 in DNA: TGTGCCAGCAGTAGAGGGACAGGGGGCGGGGATACGCAGTATTTT.

The gene calls are TRBV20-1 and TRBJ2-3, with TRBD2 identical over 11 bases. The ends lost 3 bases at V and 0 bases at J; junction bases unmatched: 5. Germline V gene sequence: CDR1 DFQATT, CDR2 SNEGSKA (reference sequence). The CDR3 runs 16 residues. The CDR3 DNA reads TGCAGTGCTAGTAGCGGGGGGGTCCCTAGCACAGATACGCAGTATTTT. This encodes CSASSGGVPSTDTQYF.

This clonotype is medium-sized by share. The CDR3 spells CSVETGAHDSSTDTQYF. The CDR3 DNA is TGCAGCGTCGAGACAGGGGCACACGACTCTAGCACAGATACGCAGTATTTT. The V call is TRBV29-1, the J call TRBJ2-3; 8 nucleotides match TRBD1. V was clipped by 6 bases and J by 0 bases; unmatched bases: 14. Per germline, CDR1 SQVTM and CDR2 ANQGSEA. CDR3 length: 17 residues.

This clonotype rates as medium-sized. This chain joins TRBV19 and TRBJ2-5, with 12 bases lining up with TRBD1. The CDR3 sequence is 18 residues long. V was pared by 1 base and J by 4 bases, with 10 bases of the junction left unmatched. CDR1 is LNHDA, CDR2 SQIVND, per germline (reference sequence). The CDR3 nucleotides are TGTGCCAGTAGTATAGGGGTTACCGGGACAGGGGGCGGAGAGACCCAGTACTTC. Encoded protein: CASSIGVTGTGGGETQYF.

Relative to its sample, this clonotype is medium-sized (0.01 to 0.1%). V gene TRBV12-3 or TRBV12-4 combines with J gene TRBJ2-5, with 11 bases aligning to TRBD2. J lost 5 bases, V lost 7 bases, and 9 bases had no gene match. The CDR3 consists of 15 residues. CDR3 coding DNA: TGTGCCAGCATAGCTAGCGGGGGGCCCGGGGAGACCCAGTACTTC. The encoded protein is CASIASGGPGETQYF.

This clonotype was detected only a few times. The chain has TRBV5-1 and TRBJ2-2; 7 positions match TRBD1. Germline-derived CDR1 and CDR2 are SGHRS and YFSETQ. V was pared by 5 bases and J by 0 bases, with 4 bases of the junction left unmatched. This CDR3 contains 15 residues. Here the CDR3 DNA reads TGCGCCAGCAGACGGGACAGAGCGAACACCGGGGAGCTGTTTTTT. Encoded protein: CASRRDRANTGELFF.

The chain combines TRBV5-6 with TRBJ1-2; possible D gene TRBD1, 5 bases. Trimming removed 4 bases from V and 1 base from J, with 11 bases in between. Germline CDR1 reads SGHDT; CDR2 reads YYEEEE. The CDR3 totals 14 residues. The CDR3 reads CASSGTGGNYGYTF. The CDR3 nucleotides read TGTGCCAGCAGCGGGACGGGGGGTAACTATGGCTACACCTTC. The full variable domain, rest sourced from reference TRBV5-6 and TRBJ1-2, is DAGVTQSPTHLIKTRGQQVTLRCSPKSGHDTVSWYQQALGQGPQFIFQYYEEEERQRGNFPDRFSGHQFPNYSSELNVNALLLGDSALYLCASSGTGGNYGYTFGSGTRLTVV.

Judged by abundance, this clonotype is medium-sized (0.01 to 0.1%). V and J are TRBV13 and TRBJ1-2; 8 nucleotides match TRBD1. The V and J ends lost 5 bases and 3 bases, in that order; junction bases with no gene match: 5. This CDR3 has 14 residues. The germline CDR1 and CDR2 sequences are PRHDT and FYEKMQ (reference sequence). CDR3 region: CASSQGTGYYGYTF. As DNA, the CDR3 is TGTGCCAGCAGCCAAGGGACAGGCTACTATGGCTACACCTTC.

V is TRBV5-4 and J is TRBJ2-1; 9 nucleotides align to TRBD2. V dropped 0 bases and J dropped 9; count of bases not matched to a gene: 7. The CDR3 is made up of 15 amino acids. The germline V gene has CDR1 SGHNT and CDR2 YYREEE (reference sequence). This chain's CDR3 is CASSLVAGGPTEQFF. In DNA, the CDR3 is TGTGCCAGCAGCTTGGTGGCGGGGGGGCCTACTGAGCAGTTCTTC.

This clonotype is deemed medium-sized. The chain combines TRBV11-1 with TRBJ2-5; D is unresolved. Looked up from germline, CDR1 is SGHAT and CDR2 is FQDESV (reference sequence). Trimming took off 3 bases at V and 1 base at J, with 3 bases between the two ends. The CDR3 is 12 residues long. The CDR3 is CASSFPQETQYF. CDR3 nucleotides: TGTGCCAGCAGCTTCCCCCAAGAGACCCAGTACTTC.

In its sample, this clonotype was seen a few times. The V gene is TRBV10-3, the J gene TRBJ2-7; D is ambiguous. Trimming stripped 6 bases from V and 5 bases from J, with 11 bases between. CDR3 length equals 12 residues. Germline values: CDR1 ENHRY, CDR2 SYGVKD. CDR3 in DNA: TGTGCCATCAGGGACCGTGGGGACGAGCAGTACTTC. Translating gives CAIRDRGDEQYF.

The chain uses TRBV5-5 and TRBJ1-4; maybe TRBD1 (6 bases). V lost 3 bases and J 15 bases, leaving 21 bases between the germline ends. The CDR3 has 14 amino acids. Germline assignment: CDR1 SGHKS and CDR2 YYEKEE (reference sequence). DNA for the CDR3: TGTGCCAGCAGCTCCTCGACAGGCCCCCGTAGGGTGTTTTTT. Its protein is CASSSSTGPRRVFF.

This clonotype was seen more than once but under ten times. The chain has TRBV6-2 or TRBV6-3 and TRBJ1-3; D gene uncertain. Germline V gene data show CDR1 as MNHEY and CDR2 as SVGEGT. V dropped 0 bases and J dropped 7 bases, with 4 bases sitting between them. The CDR3 is 12 amino acids. Written as DNA, the CDR3 is TGTGCCAGCAGTTACTCTCGGAACACCATATATTTT. Translating gives CASSYSRNTIYF.

This chain joins TRBV5-4 and TRBJ2-3; 12 bases line up with TRBD2. Germline trimming cut 1 base from V and 13 bases from J; bases unmatched to any gene: 16. Germline V gene sequence: CDR1 SGHNT, CDR2 YYREEE (reference sequence). This CDR3 comprises 17 residues. CDR3 sequence (DNA): TGTGCCAGCAGCTTGCCGACTAGCGGGGGACACACCGCACAGAAGTATTTT. Its translation is CASSLPTSGGHTAQKYF.

The rearrangement links TRBV14 to TRBJ1-2; D not certain. V lost 6 bases, J lost 5 bases, and 16 bases lay in between. The CDR3 is 14 residues long. CDR1 is SGHDN and CDR2 is FVKESK in the germline V gene. The CDR3 here is CASSYVSSGYGYTF. CDR3 nucleotide sequence: TGTGCCAGCAGTTATGTAAGCAGTGGGTATGGCTACACCTTC.

This clonotype counts as medium-sized (0.01 to 0.1%). The V and J genes are TRBV19 and TRBJ1-2; possible D gene TRBD1, 6 bases. Germline V gene lookup returns CDR1 LNHDA and CDR2 SQIVND (reference sequence). V lost 3 bases to trimming and J lost 0 bases, with 14 bases between them. CDR3 length equals 16 residues. The CDR3 reads CASSMGQSGTNYGYTF. The CDR3 DNA sequence: TGTGCCAGTAGTATGGGACAATCGGGAACTAACTATGGCTACACCTTC.

This clonotype was detected a few times. The rearrangement joins TRBV15 to TRBJ2-7, with TRBD1 matching over 10 bases. Germline CDR1 and CDR2: LNHNV and YYDKDF (reference sequence). The CDR3 consists of 16 residues. The V and J ends lost 0 bases and 6 bases, in that order; junction bases with no gene match: 8. The CDR3 bases are TGTGCCACCAGCAGAGAAACGGGACAGGGGTCCGTCGAGCAGTACTTC. As protein: CATSRETGQGSVEQYF.

This clonotype was observed a few times. Germline and junction disagree at one end, which may indicate a read error. This sequence joins TRBV12-3 or TRBV12-4 and TRBJ1-5, with 10 bases identical to TRBD1. The CDR3 loop spans 16 amino acids. Here the CDR3 reads CASSRTPTGGKQPQHF. CDR3 in DNA: TGTGCCAGCAGTCGAACCCCGACAGGGGGCAAACAGCCCCAGCATTTT.